The following is a T cell receptor (beta chain) sequence with its context. Its antigen is still unknown. The data were obtained in a study of CXCR3-negative and CXCR3-positive naive CD8 T cells. UMI-labeled TRB cDNA libraries were prepared by 5' RACE. Each CDR3 protein gets one entry in TCRdb, which reprocessed the 5' RACE reads and gives no DNA. In all, the sample yields tens of thousands of distinct CDR3 sequences. Germline loops: CDR1 DFQATT, CDR2 SNEGSKA (reference sequence). CDR3 size: 13 residues. Regarding the study as a whole: Relative to memory CD8+ cells, whose diversity was much lower, both naive subsets had comparably high diversity. CXCR3 expression partially decreased after cryopreservation; most assays used fresh PBMCs.

The chain joins TRBV20-1 to TRBJ2-5; TCRdb names TRBD2, which stays unverified in the absence of DNA. Sample: naive CXCR3- CD8+ T cells from blood. Subset denoted: CD45RO-CCR7+CD27+CD95- naive CD8+ T cells lacking CXCR3 (TNR3-). This receptor was identified in a human donor in good health. Some clones in this sample may be carry-over from other donors' samples. The CDR3 here is CSARTSGGESQYF.